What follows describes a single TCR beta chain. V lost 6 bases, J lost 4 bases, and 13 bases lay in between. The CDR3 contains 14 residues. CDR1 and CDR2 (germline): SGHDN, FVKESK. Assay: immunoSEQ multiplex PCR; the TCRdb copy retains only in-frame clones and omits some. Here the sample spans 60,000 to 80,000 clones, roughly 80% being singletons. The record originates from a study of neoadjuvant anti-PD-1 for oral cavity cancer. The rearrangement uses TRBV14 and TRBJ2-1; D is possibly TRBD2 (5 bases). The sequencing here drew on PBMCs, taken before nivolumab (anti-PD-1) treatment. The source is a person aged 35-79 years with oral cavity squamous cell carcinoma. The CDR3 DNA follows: TGTGCCAGCAGTCTTCCGGGGAGTTACAATGAGCAGTTCTTC. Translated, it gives CASSLPGSYNEQFF. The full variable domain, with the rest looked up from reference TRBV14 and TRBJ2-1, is EAGVTQFPSHSVIEKGQTVTLRCDPISGHDNLYWYRRVMGKEIKFLLHFVKESKQDESGMPNNRFLAERTGGTYSTLKVQPAELEDSGVYFCASSLPGSYNEQFFGPGTRLTVL.